This passage covers 17 T cell receptor beta chains from one sample sequenced in a study of CD8+CD57+ T cells in acquired aplastic anemia. Sequencing was done on patients that had shown CD8+CD57+ cell expansion by flow cytometry. Genomic DNA constituted the template upon which TCR beta VDJ and CDR3 profiling was performed. TCRdb itself ran the reads through MiXCR, one entry per CDR3 protein. Of 55,000 to 60,000 distinct CDR3 sequences detected, approximately 52% appear once; the ten largest clones hold about 15%. The sequencing input was sorted CD4+, CD8+, or CD8+CD57+ T cells (not recorded which) from PBMCs. Receptor source: a human donor with aplastic anemia.

The rearrangement joins TRBV11-1 to TRBJ2-7, with 7 bases aligning to TRBD2. V gave up 0 bases and J gave up 2 bases; unmatched junction bases: 7. The CDR3 spans 16 residues. The V gene's germline CDR1 is SGHAT and CDR2 FQDESV (reference sequence). DNA for the CDR3: TGTGCCAGCAGCTTAGCGTCCAGCGGGGACCCCTACGAGCAGTACTTC. This codes for CASSLASSGDPYEQYF.

In DNA form, the CDR3 reads TGTGCCATCAGTGAGTTGGGACAGGGATACGAGCAGTACTTC. Its translation: CAISELGQGYEQYF. This rearrangement joins TRBV10-3 to TRBJ2-7; TRBD1 matches at 9 bases. The germline V gene has CDR1 ENHRY and CDR2 SYGVKD. V was pared by 1 base and J by 4 bases, with 2 bases of the junction left unmatched. The CDR3 has 14 residues.

This chain uses TRBV20-1 with TRBJ2-7, with 8 bases aligning to TRBD1. Germline lookup yields CDR1 DFQATT and CDR2 SNEGSKA (reference sequence). Trimming cost V 5 bases and J 1 base; bases outside gene matches: 10. This CDR3 contains 15 residues. The chain's CDR3 is CSAPSSGTGSYEQYF. Here the CDR3 DNA reads TGCAGTGCTCCCTCCTCCGGGACAGGATCCTACGAGCAGTACTTC.

The gene calls are TRBV20-1 and TRBJ2-1, with a tentative D call TRBD1 (5 bases). Germline V CDR1 and CDR2: DFQATT, SNEGSKA (reference sequence). V gave up 2 bases and J gave up 5 bases, with 22 bases separating them. CDR3 length equals 17 residues. In nucleotides, the CDR3 is TGCAGTGCTAGAAGTTTGGACATTTCTGGTAGAGACAATGAGCAGTTCTTC. Encoded protein: CSARSLDISGRDNEQFF.

This clonotype showed up many times. The CDR3 sequence is CASSLETGGHGELFF. DNA of the CDR3: TGTGCCAGCAGTTTGGAGACAGGGGGCCACGGGGAGCTGTTTTTT. The rearrangement joins TRBV12-3 or TRBV12-4 to TRBJ2-2; 10 nucleotides line up with TRBD1. Trimming removed 3 bases from V and 7 bases from J; junction bases left unmatched: 5. The CDR3 is made up of 15 amino acids.

V is TRBV12-3 or TRBV12-4 and J is TRBJ1-2; no reliable D call. This CDR3 has 13 amino acids. V lost 3 bases and J lost 1, with 6 bases in between. The CDR3 protein is CASSFNNNYGYTF. In DNA form, the CDR3 reads TGTGCCAGCAGTTTCAATAATAACTATGGCTACACCTTC.

CDR3 region: CATSASRDRDYNEQFF. Here the CDR3 DNA reads TGTGCCACCAGTGCATCTCGGGACCGGGACTACAATGAGCAGTTCTTC. This chain links TRBV24-1 with TRBJ2-1; D tentatively reads TRBD1 or TRBD2 (5 bases each). The CDR3 length is 16 residues. Germline V gene data show CDR1 as KGHDR and CDR2 as SFDVKD. The V end lost 5 bases, the J end lost 3 bases, and 16 bases lay between the germline ends.

The V call is TRBV19, the J call TRBJ1-6, with D maybe TRBD1 (6 bases). Germline V lookup: CDR1 LNHDA, CDR2 SQIVND (reference sequence). The CDR3 runs to 15 residues. The V and J ends lost 5 bases and 5 bases respectively, with 13 bases between them. The CDR3 bases are TGTGCCAGTAGTTCACAGGGTCAGAATAATTCACCCCTCCACTTT. Protein sequence: CASSSQGQNNSPLHF. Using reference TRBV19 and TRBJ1-6 for the parts outside the CDR3, the full variable domain is DGGITQSPKYLFRKEGQNVTLSCEQNLNHDAMYWYRQDPGQGLRLIYYSQIVNDFQKGDIAEGYSVSREKKESFPLTVTSAQKNPTAFYLCASSSQGQNNSPLHFGNGTRLTVT.

The chain links TRBV11-2 to TRBJ2-3, with a possible D match to TRBD2 (6 bases). Germline V CDR1 and CDR2: SGHAT, FQNNGV. The CDR3 extends over 13 amino acids. V lost 7 bases, J lost 6 bases, and 14 bases lay in between. The CDR3 bases are TGTGCCAGCAATGGGGGGAGGCGGGATACGCAGTATTTT. It codes for CASNGGRRDTQYF. The full variable domain, with the rest looked up from reference TRBV11-2 and TRBJ2-3, is EAGVAQSPRYKIIEKRQSVAFWCNPISGHATLYWYQQILGQGPKLLIQFQNNGVVDDSQLPKDRFSAERLKGVDSTLKIQPAKLEDSAVYLCASNGGRRDTQYFGPGTRLTVL.

At least ten counts were recorded for this clonotype. The V call is TRBV6-1, the J call TRBJ1-1; possible D gene TRBD1, 5 bases. Looked up from germline, CDR1 is MNHNS and CDR2 is SASEGT. The CDR3 has 18 amino acids. Trimming shortened V by 7 bases and J by 0 bases, and 24 bases separated the two germline ends. The CDR3 reads CASIPRRIAGPLNTEAFF. For the CDR3, the DNA is TGTGCCAGCATCCCTAGAAGAATAGCGGGACCGTTGAACACTGAAGCTTTCTTT.

The CDR3 nucleotides read TGTGCCAGCAGTAAGGAGACAGGGTCAGATTTCAGATCCTACGAGCAGTACTTC. It codes for CASSKETGSDFRSYEQYF. The V call is TRBV6-1, the J call TRBJ2-7, with 7 bases fitting TRBD1. The CDR3 length is 18 residues. Trimming at V came to 5 bases and at J to 1 base, leaving 17 bases not matched to a gene. Germline CDR1 MNHNS, CDR2 SASEGT.

Concerning this clonotype itself: One junction end does not reproduce the germline sequence, and a read error may be involved. The chain is built from TRBV7-8 and TRBJ2-2; D remains ambiguous. The CDR3 length is 11 residues. Germline values: CDR1 SGHVS, CDR2 FQNEAQ. The CDR3 coding sequence is TGCGCCAGCTTCTGGGACGGGGAGCTGTTTTTT. Translation: CASFWDGELFF.

This chain links TRBV19 with TRBJ2-7, with D possibly called TRBD1 or TRBD2 (5 bases each). V dropped 3 bases and J dropped 3 bases, with 15 bases sitting between them. This CDR3 contains 15 residues. Germline loops: CDR1 LNHDA, CDR2 SQIVND (reference sequence). The CDR3 loop reads CASSITPGRDYEQYF. The CDR3 DNA follows: TGTGCCAGTAGTATTACTCCGGGACGGGACTACGAGCAGTACTTC.

The V and J genes are TRBV7-9 and TRBJ2-3; 7 bases fit TRBD1. Germline CDR1 SEHNR, CDR2 FQNEAQ (reference sequence). Unmatched junction bases numbered 3, after V lost 5 bases and J lost 1 base. This CDR3 is 14 amino acids long. For the CDR3, the DNA is TGTGCCAGCAGCCCGACAGGGCGCACAGATACGCAGTATTTT. Protein product: CASSPTGRTDTQYF.

This clonotype was found a few times. The chain uses TRBV4-2 and TRBJ1-6, with a weak D call TRBD1 (6 bases). Germline values: CDR1 LGHNA, CDR2 YNFKEQ. The CDR3 spans 18 residues. Trimming stripped 4 bases from V and 6 bases from J, with 22 bases between. Written as DNA, the CDR3 is TGTGCCAGCAGCCTCCGACCCGGGGGCACCGCCGCTAATTCACCCCTCCACTTT. The encoded protein is CASSLRPGGTAANSPLHF.

The rearrangement uses TRBV7-8 and TRBJ1-1; D gene ambiguous. The germline gives CDR1 SGHVS, CDR2 FQNEAQ. V dropped 3 bases and J dropped 1 base, with 12 bases sitting between them. The CDR3 covers 15 residues. The CDR3 loop is CASSLILGGNTEAFF. In DNA, the CDR3 is TGTGCCAGCAGCTTGATTTTGGGCGGGAACACTGAAGCTTTCTTT.

The chain recombines TRBV7-9 with TRBJ2-7; TRBD1 might be the D (6 bases). Germline CDR1 SEHNR, CDR2 FQNEAQ (reference sequence). The V gene lost 5 bases and the J gene lost 0 bases, with 14 bases spanning the gap. The CDR3 is 15 residues long. The CDR3 nucleotides are TGTGCCAGCAGCCCTGACCGGGACATCTCCTACGAGCAGTACTTC. This codes for CASSPDRDISYEQYF. Together with reference TRBV7-9 and TRBJ2-7, the CDR3 gives the full variable domain: DTGVSQNPRHKITKRGQNVTFRCDPISEHNRLYWYRQTLGQGPEFLTYFQNEAQLEKSRLLSDRFSAERPKGSFSTLEIQRTEQGDSAMYLCASSPDRDISYEQYFGPGTRLTVT.